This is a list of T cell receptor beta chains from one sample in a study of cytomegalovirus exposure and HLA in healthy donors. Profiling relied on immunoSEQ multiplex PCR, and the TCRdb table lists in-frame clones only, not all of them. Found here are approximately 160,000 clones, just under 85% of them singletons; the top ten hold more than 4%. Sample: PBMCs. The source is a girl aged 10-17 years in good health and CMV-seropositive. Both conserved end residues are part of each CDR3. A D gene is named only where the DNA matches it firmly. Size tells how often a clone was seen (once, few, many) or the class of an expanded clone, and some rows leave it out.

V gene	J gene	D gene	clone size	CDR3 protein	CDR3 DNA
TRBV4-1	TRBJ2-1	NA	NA	CASSQEAGSGEQFF	TGCGCCAGCAGCCAAGAGGCAGGGTCGGGTGAGCAGTTCTTC
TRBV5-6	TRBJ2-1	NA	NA	CASSFQVFSYNEQFF	TGTGCCAGCAGCTTTCAGGTTTTCTCCTACAATGAGCAGTTCTTC
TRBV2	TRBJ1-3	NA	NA	CASSVGRISSGNTIYF	TGTGCCAGCAGTGTGGGCCGGATTAGCTCTGGAAACACCATATATTTT
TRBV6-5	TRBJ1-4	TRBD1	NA	CASRQGDEEKLFF	TGTGCCAGCAGGCAGGGGGATGAAGAAAAACTGTTTTTT
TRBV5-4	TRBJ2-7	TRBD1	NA	CASSRDRLPYEQYF	TGTGCCAGCAGCCGGGACAGGTTACCCTACGAGCAGTACTTC
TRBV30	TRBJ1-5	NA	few	CAWSGASNQPQHF	TGTGCCTGGAGTGGGGCAAGCAATCAGCCCCAGCATTTT
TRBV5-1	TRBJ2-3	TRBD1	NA	CASSQGQGTGDTQYF	TGCGCCAGCAGCCAGGGACAGGGGACGGGAGATACGCAGTATTTT
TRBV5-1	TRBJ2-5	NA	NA	CASSSTTGRETQYF	TGCGCCAGCAGCTCGACCACAGGGAGAGAGACCCAGTACTTC
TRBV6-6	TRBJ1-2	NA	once	CASSYSEGGYTF	TGTGCCAGCAGTTACTCGGAGGGTGGCTACACCTTC
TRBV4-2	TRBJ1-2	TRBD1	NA	CASSQASGGTNYGYTF	TGTGCCAGCAGCCAAGCATCAGGGGGCACTAACTATGGCTACACCTTC
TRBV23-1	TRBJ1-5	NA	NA	CASSALSYSNQPQHF	TGCGCCAGCAGCGCCCTATCATATAGCAATCAGCCCCAGCATTTT
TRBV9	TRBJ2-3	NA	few	CASSVGGTDTQYF	TGTGCCAGCAGCGTAGGAGGGACAGATACGCAGTATTTT
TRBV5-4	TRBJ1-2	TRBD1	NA	CASSLRAGGQYGYTF	TGTGCCAGCAGCTTAAGGGCAGGGGGCCAGTATGGCTACACCTTC
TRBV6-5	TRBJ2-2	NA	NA	CASTERRAGELFF	TGTGCCAGCACTGAACGGAGGGCCGGGGAGCTGTTTTTT
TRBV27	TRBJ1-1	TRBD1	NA	CASSLRQGPSGAFF	TGTGCCAGCAGTTTAAGACAGGGGCCTAGCGGAGCTTTCTTT
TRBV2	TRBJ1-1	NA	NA	CASSDRGVNTEAFF	TGTGCCAGCAGCGATCGGGGGGTGAACACTGAAGCTTTCTTT
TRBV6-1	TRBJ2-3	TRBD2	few	CASSETTGGPDTQYF	TGTGCCAGCAGTGAAACGACGGGGGGGCCTGATACGCAGTATTTT
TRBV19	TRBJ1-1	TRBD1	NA	CASTNSGTGRTEAFF	TGTGCCAGCACCAATTCCGGGACAGGAAGAACTGAAGCTTTCTTT
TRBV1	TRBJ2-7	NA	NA	CTSSPVNEQYF	TGCACCAGCAGCCCAGTAAACGAGCAGTACTTC
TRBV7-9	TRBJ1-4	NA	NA	CASSLPMAGNEKLFF	TGTGCCAGCAGCCTACCGATGGCGGGTAATGAAAAACTGTTTTTT
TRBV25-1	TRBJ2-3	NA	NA	CASSEARGGGTDTQYF	TGTGCCAGCAGTGAAGCCAGAGGCGGGGGCACAGATACGCAGTATTTT
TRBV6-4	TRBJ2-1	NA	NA	CASSRDSNNEQFF	TGTGCCAGCAGCCGGGACTCTAATAATGAGCAGTTCTTC
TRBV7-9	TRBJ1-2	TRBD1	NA	CASSSSSEGQGRAYGYTF	TGTGCCAGCAGCTCATCATCAGAGGGACAGGGGCGTGCCTATGGCTACACCTTC
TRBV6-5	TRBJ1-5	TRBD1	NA	CASSTGVTQPQHF	TGTGCCAGCAGTACAGGGGTGACTCAGCCCCAGCATTTT
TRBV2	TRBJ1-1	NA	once	CASSGTGMNTEAFF	TGTGCCAGCAGTGGGACGGGGATGAACACTGAAGCTTTCTTT
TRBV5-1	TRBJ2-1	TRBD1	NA	CASSLNRGSGEQFF	TGCGCCAGCAGCTTGAACAGGGGGTCTGGTGAGCAGTTCTTC
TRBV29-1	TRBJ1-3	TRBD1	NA	CSVGTGAGNTIYF	TGCAGCGTAGGGACAGGGGCTGGAAACACCATATATTTT
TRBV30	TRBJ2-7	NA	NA	CAWDSRYEQYF	TGTGCCTGGGACAGCCGGTACGAGCAGTACTTC
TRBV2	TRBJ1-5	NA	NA	CASSVDGENQPQHF	TGTGCCAGCAGTGTCGACGGAGAGAATCAGCCCCAGCATTTT
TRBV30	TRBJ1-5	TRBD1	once	CAWSVRGQVNQPQHF	TGTGCCTGGAGTGTGAGGGGACAGGTCAATCAGCCCCAGCATTTT
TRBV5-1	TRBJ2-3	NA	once	CASRLLAGTPTDTQYF	TGCGCCAGCAGACTGTTGGCGGGGACGCCCACAGATACGCAGTATTTT
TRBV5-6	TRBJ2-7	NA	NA	CASSSRGNEQYF	TGTGCCAGCAGCTCAAGGGGCAACGAGCAGTACTTC
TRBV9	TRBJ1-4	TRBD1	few	CASSPGRGHDNEKLFF	TGTGCCAGCAGCCCCGGCAGGGGGCACGATAATGAAAAACTGTTTTTT
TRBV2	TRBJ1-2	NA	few	CASSEARQNYGYTF	TGTGCCAGCAGTGAAGCGCGACAGAATTATGGCTACACCTTC
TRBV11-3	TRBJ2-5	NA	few	CASSPGSGETQYF	TGTGCCAGCAGCCCCGGGTCCGGGGAGACCCAGTACTTC
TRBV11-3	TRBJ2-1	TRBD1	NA	CASSLAATGIGEQFF	TGTGCCAGCAGCTTAGCTGCGACAGGGATCGGAGAGCAGTTCTTC
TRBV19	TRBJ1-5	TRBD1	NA	CASSTARQGSNQPQHF	TGTGCCAGTAGTACCGCCCGACAGGGCAGCAATCAGCCCCAGCATTTT
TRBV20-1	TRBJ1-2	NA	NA	CSAPGNYGYTF	TGCAGTGCTCCAGGGAACTATGGCTACACCTTC
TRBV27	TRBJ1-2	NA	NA	CASGRTGGSNYGYTF	TGTGCCAGCGGAAGAACGGGGGGCTCAAACTATGGCTACACCTTC
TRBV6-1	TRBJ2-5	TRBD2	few	CASSETSGGAETQYF	TGTGCCAGCAGTGAGACTAGCGGGGGGGCGGAGACCCAGTACTTC
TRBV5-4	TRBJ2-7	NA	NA	CASSLANLPYEQYF	TGTGCCAGCAGCTTGGCCAACTTACCCTACGAGCAGTACTTC
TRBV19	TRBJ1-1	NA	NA	CASSIPTGGTEAFF	TGTGCCAGTAGTATCCCGACGGGGGGCACTGAAGCTTTCTTT
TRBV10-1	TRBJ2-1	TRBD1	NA	CASSDTGVNEQFF	TGCGCCAGCAGTGATACAGGGGTGAATGAGCAGTTCTTC
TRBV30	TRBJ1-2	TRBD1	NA	CAWSLRRDSQNYGYTF	TGTGCCTGGAGTTTACGGCGGGACAGTCAGAACTATGGCTACACCTTC
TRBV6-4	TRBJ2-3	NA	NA	CASSSSTGGGTDTQYF	NA
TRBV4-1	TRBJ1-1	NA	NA	CASTLAIDRMNTEAFF	TGCGCCAGCACCTTAGCCATCGACAGGATGAACACTGAAGCTTTCTTT
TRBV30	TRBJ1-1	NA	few	CAWGQNTEAFF	TGTGCCTGGGGACAGAACACTGAAGCTTTCTTT
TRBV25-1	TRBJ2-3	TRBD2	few	CASSESRAGGTDTQYF	TGTGCCAGCAGTGAATCTAGAGCGGGGGGCACAGATACGCAGTATTTT
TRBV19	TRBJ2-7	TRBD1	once	CASSVGQGDYEQYF	TGTGCCAGTAGTGTTGGACAGGGGGACTACGAGCAGTACTTC
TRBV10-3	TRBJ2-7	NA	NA	CAISDKSSYEQYF	TGTGCCATCAGTGACAAGAGCTCCTACGAGCAGTACTTC
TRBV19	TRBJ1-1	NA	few	CASKWSNTEAFF	TGTGCCAGTAAATGGAGTAACACTGAAGCTTTCTTT
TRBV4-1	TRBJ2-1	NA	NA	CASSQGTDNEQFF	TGCGCCAGCAGCCAAGGGACAGACAATGAGCAGTTCTTC
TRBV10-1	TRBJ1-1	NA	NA	CASSDTMYSEAFF	TGCGCCAGCAGTGATACTATGTACTCTGAAGCTTTCTTT
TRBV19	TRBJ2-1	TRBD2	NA	CASSMASGGAVSSYNEQFF	TGTGCCAGTAGTATGGCTAGCGGGGGGGCCGTGAGCTCCTACAATGAGCAGTTCTTC
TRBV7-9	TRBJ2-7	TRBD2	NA	CASSSPSSGNYEQYF	TGTGCCAGCAGCTCACCCTCAAGCGGGAACTACGAGCAGTACTTC
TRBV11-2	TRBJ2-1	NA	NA	CASSPIYGSSYNEQFF	TGTGCCAGCAGCCCTATATATGGGAGCTCCTACAATGAGCAGTTCTTC
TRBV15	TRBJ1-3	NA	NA	CATSSRGSGNTIYF	TGTGCCACCTCATCTAGGGGCTCTGGAAACACCATATATTTT
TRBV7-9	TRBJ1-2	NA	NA	CASSLGTAVNYGYTF	TGTGCCAGCAGCTTAGGAACAGCAGTTAACTATGGCTACACCTTC